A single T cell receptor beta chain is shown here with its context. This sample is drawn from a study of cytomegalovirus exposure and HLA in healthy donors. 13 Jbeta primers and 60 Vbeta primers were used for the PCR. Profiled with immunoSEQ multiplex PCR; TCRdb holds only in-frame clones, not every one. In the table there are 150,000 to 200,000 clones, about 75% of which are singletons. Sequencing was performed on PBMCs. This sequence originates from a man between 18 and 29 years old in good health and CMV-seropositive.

CDR3 DNA: TGTGCCAGCAGCTCCCCTAGTGAAGCTTTCTTT. Its translation is CASSSPSEAFF. This sequence joins TRBV28 and TRBJ1-1; no definite D call. The CDR3 covers 11 residues. Germline V gene lookup returns CDR1 MDHEN and CDR2 SYDVKM. Trimming cost V 6 bases and J 7 bases, with 9 bases left between them. Complete variable domain (other parts from reference TRBV28 and TRBJ1-1): DVKVTQSSRYLVKRTGEKVFLECVQDMDHENMFWYRQDPGLGLRLIYFSYDVKMKEKGDIPEGYSVSREKKERFSLILESASTNQTSMYLCASSSPSEAFFGQGTRLTVV.